This T cell receptor beta chain was profiled in a study of CD4 T cell repertoires in COVID-19. Study summary: CFSE-low cells expanded less than 13 days with IL-2, then restimulated with other coronavirus spikes.

This clone was found once. Antigen specificity is unknown. Broader study findings: Some SARS-CoV-2 clonotypes, between about 7 and 27%, recurred in SARS-CoV and/or HKU1 cultures. Several top expanded SARS-CoV-2-reactive clonotypes were shared by two or three memory subsets.

The CDR3 totals 17 residues. Germline trimming cut 4 bases from V and 4 bases from J; bases unmatched to any gene: 7. Germline-derived CDR1 and CDR2 are MGHRA and YSYEKL. Libraries were prepared by immunoSEQ multiplex PCR; TCRdb keeps only in-frame clonotypes and omits some of them. Found here are roughly 23,000 clones, around 86% of them singletons; the top ten hold around 0.58%. The memory T cells were sequenced right after ex vivo isolation, without culture. V gene TRBV4-1 combines with J gene TRBJ2-5, with 15 bases lining up with TRBD2. The sequence was obtained from a human donor who had COVID-19. The specimen was central memory CD4+ T cells from blood, collected before the COVID-19 pandemic. This chain's CDR3 is CASSPGLAGGRGETQYF. CDR3 coding DNA: TGCGCCAGCAGCCCCGGACTAGCGGGGGGGAGGGGAGAGACCCAGTACTTC.